Following are 7 T cell receptor beta chains from one sample sequenced in a study of CD8+CD57+ T cells in acquired aplastic anemia. It was genomic DNA that served as the template for profiling TCR beta VDJ and CDR3. In TCRdb, the reads were re-called with MiXCR into one record per CDR3 protein. The sample consists of 200,000 to 300,000 distinct CDR3 sequences, roughly 82% of them appearing once. Patients selected for sequencing had displayed CD8+CD57+ cell expansion by flow cytometry. The source material was sorted CD4+, CD8+, or CD8+CD57+ T cells (not recorded which) from PBMCs. These receptors were taken from a human donor with aplastic anemia.

CDR3: CATSRPPGGRYEQYF. DNA of the CDR3: TGTGCCACCAGCAGACCCCCCGGGGGCCGCTACGAGCAGTACTTC. The chain combines TRBV15 with TRBJ2-7; the D gene could be TRBD1 or TRBD2 (6 bases each). The CDR3 has 15 amino acids. Trimming removed 2 bases from V and 3 bases from J, with 14 bases in between. In germline, CDR1 is LNHNV, CDR2 YYDKDF (reference sequence). The complete variable domain, with remaining parts taken from reference TRBV15 and TRBJ2-7, reads DAMVIQNPRYQVTQFGKPVTLSCSQTLNHNVMYWYQQKSSQAPKLLFHYYDKDFNNEADTPDNFQSRRPNTSFCFLDIRSPGLGDTAMYLCATSRPPGGRYEQYFGPGTRLTVT.

The chain is built from TRBV7-8 and TRBJ2-7; TRBD2 might be the D (6 bases). Germline V CDR1 and CDR2: SGHVS, FQNEAQ. Trimming removed 0 bases at V and 1 base at J, with 19 bases between. The CDR3 totals 18 residues. CDR3 protein: CASSLAGGATAQSYEQYV. CDR3 coding DNA: TGTGCCAGCAGCTTAGCGGGAGGTGCCACAGCCCAGTCCTACGAGCAGTACGTC.

Turning to this clonotype: It may be a read error: a sequence one base away is much more abundant. The V and J genes are TRBV7-8 and TRBJ2-7; maybe TRBD2 (6 bases). Trimming took 3 bases from V and 1 from J, leaving 22 bases between them. Germline V gives CDR1 SGHVS, CDR2 FQNEAQ. The CDR3 runs to 18 residues. The CDR3 DNA follows: TGTGCCAGCAGCTTTCCGCCAGGCGGGGCAGCCCTTTCCTACGAGCAGTACGTC. This codes for CASSFPPGGAALSYEQYV.

The rearrangement uses TRBV15 and TRBJ2-7, with TRBD2 identical over 8 bases. J gave up 2 bases and V 5 bases, and 5 bases lay outside the gene matches. Germline CDR1 and CDR2: LNHNV and YYDKDF (reference sequence). The CDR3 is made up of 14 amino acids. The CDR3, as DNA: TGTGCCACCAGCGGCCGGGGGGGAACCTACGAGCAGTACTTC. This encodes CATSGRGGTYEQYF. The full variable domain, completed using reference TRBV15 and TRBJ2-7, is DAMVIQNPRYQVTQFGKPVTLSCSQTLNHNVMYWYQQKSSQAPKLLFHYYDKDFNNEADTPDNFQSRRPNTSFCFLDIRSPGLGDTAMYLCATSGRGGTYEQYFGPGTRLTVT.

This chain joins TRBV20-1 and TRBJ2-7, with 10 bases matching TRBD1. CDR3 length equals 14 residues. J gave up 2 bases and V 3 bases, and 4 bases lay outside the gene matches. Looked up from germline, CDR1 is DFQATT and CDR2 is SNEGSKA (reference sequence). CDR3 sequence: CSASGGQGPYEQYF. DNA for the CDR3: TGCAGTGCTAGTGGGGGACAGGGGCCCTACGAGCAGTACTTC.

The chain uses TRBV7-9 and TRBJ2-5; D tentatively fits TRBD1 or TRBD2 (5 bases each). CDR1 and CDR2 from the germline V gene are SEHNR and FQNEAQ (reference sequence). V lost 3 bases and J lost 12, with 23 bases in between. The length of the CDR3 is 15 residues. The CDR3 loop reads CASSFKRSWGNDEYF. The CDR3 DNA follows: TGTGCCAGCAGCTTTAAAAGAAGCTGGGGGAACGATGAGTACTTC.

This clonotype came up a few times. The V call is TRBV7-2, the J call TRBJ2-7; the match to TRBD2 covers 9 bases. The CDR3 totals 18 residues. Germline CDR1 is SGHTA and CDR2 is FQGNSA. V lost 5 bases and J lost 1; bases outside the gene matches: 15. Written as DNA, the CDR3 is TGTGCCAGCAGCCCCGCCGTAGCGGGGGCCTTCAGTTCCTACGAGCAGTACTTC. Residues: CASSPAVAGAFSSYEQYF.